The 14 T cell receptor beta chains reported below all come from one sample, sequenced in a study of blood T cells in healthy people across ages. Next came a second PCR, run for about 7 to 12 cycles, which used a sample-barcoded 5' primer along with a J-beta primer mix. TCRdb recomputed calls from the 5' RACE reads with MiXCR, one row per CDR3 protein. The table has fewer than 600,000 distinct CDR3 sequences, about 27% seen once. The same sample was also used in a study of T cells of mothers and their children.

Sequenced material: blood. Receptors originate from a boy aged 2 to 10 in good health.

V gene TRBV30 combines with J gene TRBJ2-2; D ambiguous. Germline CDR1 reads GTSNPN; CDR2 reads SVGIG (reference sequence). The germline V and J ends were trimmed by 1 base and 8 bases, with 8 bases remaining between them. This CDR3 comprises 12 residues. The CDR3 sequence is CAWSDLIGELFF. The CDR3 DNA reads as TGTGCCTGGAGTGATTTGATTGGGGAGCTGTTTTTT. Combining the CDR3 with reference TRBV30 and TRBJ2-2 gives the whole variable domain SQTIHQWPATLVQPVGSPLSLECTVEGTSNPNLYWYRQAAGRGLQLLFYSVGIGQISSEVPQNLSASRPQDRQFILSSKKLLLSDSGFYLCAWSDLIGELFFGEGSRLTVL.

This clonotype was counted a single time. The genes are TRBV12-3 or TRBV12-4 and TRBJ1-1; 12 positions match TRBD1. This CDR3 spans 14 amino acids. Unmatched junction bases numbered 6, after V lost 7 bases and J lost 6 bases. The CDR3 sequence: CASTWDRGLSEAFF. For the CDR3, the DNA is TGTGCCAGCACGTGGGACAGGGGGCTCTCTGAAGCTTTCTTT.

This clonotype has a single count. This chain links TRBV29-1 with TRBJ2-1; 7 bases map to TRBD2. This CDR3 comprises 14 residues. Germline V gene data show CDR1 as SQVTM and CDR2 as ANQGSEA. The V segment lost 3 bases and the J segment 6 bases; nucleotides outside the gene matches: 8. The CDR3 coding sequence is TGCAGCGTTGACACGTTAGCGGGTTCCAATGAGCAGTTCTTC. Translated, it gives CSVDTLAGSNEQFF.

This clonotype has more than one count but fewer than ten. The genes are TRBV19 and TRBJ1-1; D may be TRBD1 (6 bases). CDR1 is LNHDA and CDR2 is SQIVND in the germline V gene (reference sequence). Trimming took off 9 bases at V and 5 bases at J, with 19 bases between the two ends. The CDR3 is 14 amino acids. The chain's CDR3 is CASLSLGGSTEAFF. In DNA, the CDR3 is TGTGCCAGCCTTTCCTTAGGGGGAAGTACTGAAGCTTTCTTT. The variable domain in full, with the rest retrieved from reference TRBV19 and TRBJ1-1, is DGGITQSPKYLFRKEGQNVTLSCEQNLNHDAMYWYRQDPGQGLRLIYYSQIVNDFQKGDIAEGYSVSREKKESFPLTVTSAQKNPTAFYLCASLSLGGSTEAFFGQGTRLTVV.

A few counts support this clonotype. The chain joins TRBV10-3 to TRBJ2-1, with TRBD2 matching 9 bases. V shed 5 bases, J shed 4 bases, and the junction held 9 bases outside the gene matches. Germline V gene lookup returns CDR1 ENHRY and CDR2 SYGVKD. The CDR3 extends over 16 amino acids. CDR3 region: CAISSRGGAGYNEQFF. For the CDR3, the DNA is TGTGCCATCAGTTCCCGCGGGGGGGCCGGATACAATGAGCAGTTCTTC.

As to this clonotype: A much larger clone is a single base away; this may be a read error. The CDR3 spells CSARDRVLAMDMQYF. As DNA, the CDR3 is TGCAGTGCTAGAGATCGGGTACTAGCGATGGATATGCAGTATTTT. The chain uses TRBV20-1 and TRBJ2-3; 7 bases align to TRBD2. Germline V gene sequence: CDR1 DFQATT, CDR2 SNEGSKA (reference sequence). This CDR3 comprises 15 residues.

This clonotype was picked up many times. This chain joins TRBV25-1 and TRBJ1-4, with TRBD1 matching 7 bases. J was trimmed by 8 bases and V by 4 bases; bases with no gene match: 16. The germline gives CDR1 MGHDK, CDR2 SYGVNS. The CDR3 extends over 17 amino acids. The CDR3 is CASSAPADRAEWEKLFF. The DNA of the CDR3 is TGTGCCAGCAGTGCCCCGGCTGACAGGGCCGAATGGGAAAAACTGTTTTTT.

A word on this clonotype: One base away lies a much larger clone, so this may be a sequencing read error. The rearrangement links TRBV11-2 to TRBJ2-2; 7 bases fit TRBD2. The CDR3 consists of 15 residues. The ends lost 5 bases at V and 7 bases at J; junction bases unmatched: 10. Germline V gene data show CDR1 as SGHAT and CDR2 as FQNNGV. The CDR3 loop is CASSIASGLIGELFF. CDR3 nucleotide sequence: TGTGCCAGCAGCATTGCTAGCGGCCTCATCGGGGAGCTGTTTTTT.

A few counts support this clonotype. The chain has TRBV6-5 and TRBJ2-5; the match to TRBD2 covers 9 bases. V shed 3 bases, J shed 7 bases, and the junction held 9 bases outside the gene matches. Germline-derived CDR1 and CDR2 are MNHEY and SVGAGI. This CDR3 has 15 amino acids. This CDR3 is CASSYALAGVGTQYF. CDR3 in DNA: TGTGCCAGCAGTTATGCGTTAGCGGGGGTCGGGACCCAGTACTTC.

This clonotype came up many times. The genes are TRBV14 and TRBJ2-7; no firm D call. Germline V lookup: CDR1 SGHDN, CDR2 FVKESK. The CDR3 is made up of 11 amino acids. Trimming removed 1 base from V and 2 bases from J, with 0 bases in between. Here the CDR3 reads CASSQAYEQYF. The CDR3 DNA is TGTGCCAGCAGCCAAGCCTACGAGCAGTACTTC. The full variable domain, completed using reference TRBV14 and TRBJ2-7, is EAGVTQFPSHSVIEKGQTVTLRCDPISGHDNLYWYRRVMGKEIKFLLHFVKESKQDESGMPNNRFLAERTGGTYSTLKVQPAELEDSGVYFCASSQAYEQYFGPGTRLTVT.

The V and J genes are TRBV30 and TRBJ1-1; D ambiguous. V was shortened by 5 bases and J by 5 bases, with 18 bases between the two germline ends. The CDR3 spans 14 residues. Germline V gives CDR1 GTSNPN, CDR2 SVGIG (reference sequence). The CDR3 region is CAWSRRRMGTEAFF. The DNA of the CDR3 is TGTGCCTGGTCCCGGCGTCGAATGGGAACTGAAGCTTTCTTT. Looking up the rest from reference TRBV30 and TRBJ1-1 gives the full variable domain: SQTIHQWPATLVQPVGSPLSLECTVEGTSNPNLYWYRQAAGRGLQLLFYSVGIGQISSEVPQNLSASRPQDRQFILSSKKLLLSDSGFYLCAWSRRRMGTEAFFGQGTRLTVV.

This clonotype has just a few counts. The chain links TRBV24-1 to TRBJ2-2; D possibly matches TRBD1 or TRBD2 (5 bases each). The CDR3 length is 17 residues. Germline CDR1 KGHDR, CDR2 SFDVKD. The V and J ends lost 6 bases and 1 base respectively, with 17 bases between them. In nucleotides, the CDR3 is TGTGCCACCAGTCCTACCCCGGGGCTCAAGAACACCGGGGAGCTGTTTTTT. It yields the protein CATSPTPGLKNTGELFF.

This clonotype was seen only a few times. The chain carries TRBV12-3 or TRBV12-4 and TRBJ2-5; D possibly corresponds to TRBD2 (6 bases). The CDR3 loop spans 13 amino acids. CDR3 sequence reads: CATLGSWGETQYF. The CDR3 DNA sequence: TGTGCGACGCTCGGGAGTTGGGGAGAGACCCAGTACTTC.

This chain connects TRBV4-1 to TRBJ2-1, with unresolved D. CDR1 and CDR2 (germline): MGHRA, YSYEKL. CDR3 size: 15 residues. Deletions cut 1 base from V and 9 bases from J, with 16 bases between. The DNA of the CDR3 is TGCGCCAGCAGCCAAGTGTGGCTAGGAGAGGTTGAGCAGTTCTTC. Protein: CASSQVWLGEVEQFF.